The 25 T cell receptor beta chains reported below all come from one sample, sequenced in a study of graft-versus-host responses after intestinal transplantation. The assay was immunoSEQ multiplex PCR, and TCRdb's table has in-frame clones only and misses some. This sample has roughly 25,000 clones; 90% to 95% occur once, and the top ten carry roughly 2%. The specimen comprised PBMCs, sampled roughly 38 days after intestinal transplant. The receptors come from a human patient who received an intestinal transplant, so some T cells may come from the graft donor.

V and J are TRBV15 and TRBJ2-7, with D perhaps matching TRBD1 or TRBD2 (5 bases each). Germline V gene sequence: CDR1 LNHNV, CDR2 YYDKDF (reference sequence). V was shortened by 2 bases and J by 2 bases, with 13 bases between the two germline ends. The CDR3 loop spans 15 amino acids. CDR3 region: CATSRSRGGPYEQYF. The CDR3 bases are TGTGCCACCAGCAGATCCCGGGGCGGTCCCTACGAGCAGTACTTC.

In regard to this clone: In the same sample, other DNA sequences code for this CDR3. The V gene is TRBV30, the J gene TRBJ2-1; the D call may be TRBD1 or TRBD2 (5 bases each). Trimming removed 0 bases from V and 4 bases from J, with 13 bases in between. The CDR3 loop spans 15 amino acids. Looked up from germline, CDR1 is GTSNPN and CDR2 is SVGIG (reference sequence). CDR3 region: CAWSVSFGAYNEQFF. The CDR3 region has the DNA TGTGCCTGGAGTGTGAGTTTCGGGGCTTACAATGAGCAGTTCTTC.

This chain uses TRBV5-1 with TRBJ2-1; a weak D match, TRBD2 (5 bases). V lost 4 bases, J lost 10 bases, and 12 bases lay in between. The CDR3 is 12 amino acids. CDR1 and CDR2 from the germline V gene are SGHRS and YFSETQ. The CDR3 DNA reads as TGCGCCAGCAGCGAACTCGGGATGGAGCAGTTCTTC. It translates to CASSELGMEQFF.

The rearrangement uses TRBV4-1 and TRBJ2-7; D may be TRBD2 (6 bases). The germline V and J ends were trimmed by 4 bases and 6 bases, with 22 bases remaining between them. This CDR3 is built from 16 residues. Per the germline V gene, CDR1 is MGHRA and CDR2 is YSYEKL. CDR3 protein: CASSPELALAKPEQYF. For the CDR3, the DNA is TGCGCCAGCAGCCCGGAATTGGCGCTAGCGAAACCCGAGCAGTACTTC.

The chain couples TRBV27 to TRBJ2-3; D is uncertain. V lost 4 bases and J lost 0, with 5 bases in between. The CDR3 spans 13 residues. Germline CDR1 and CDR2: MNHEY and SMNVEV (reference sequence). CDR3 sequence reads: CASSWASTDTQYF. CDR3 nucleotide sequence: TGTGCCAGCAGTTGGGCTAGCACAGATACGCAGTATTTT.

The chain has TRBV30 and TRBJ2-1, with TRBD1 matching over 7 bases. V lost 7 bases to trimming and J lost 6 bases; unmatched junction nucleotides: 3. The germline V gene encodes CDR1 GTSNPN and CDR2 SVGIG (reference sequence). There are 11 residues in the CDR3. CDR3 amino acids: CALWTGNEQFF. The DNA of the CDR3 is TGTGCCTTGTGGACAGGCAATGAGCAGTTCTTC.

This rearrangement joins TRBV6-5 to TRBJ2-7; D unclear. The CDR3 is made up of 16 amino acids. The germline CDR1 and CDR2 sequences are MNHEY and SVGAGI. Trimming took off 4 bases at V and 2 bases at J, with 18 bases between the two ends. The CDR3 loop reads CASSCPVLDPAYEQYF. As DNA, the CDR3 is TGTGCCAGCAGTTGCCCCGTGCTCGATCCCGCCTACGAGCAGTACTTC.

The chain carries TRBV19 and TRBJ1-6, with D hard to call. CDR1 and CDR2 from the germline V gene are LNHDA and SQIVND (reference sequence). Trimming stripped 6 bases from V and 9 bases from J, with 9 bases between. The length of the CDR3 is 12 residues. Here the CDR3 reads CASSFSGSPLHF. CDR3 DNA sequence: TGTGCCAGTAGCTTCAGTGGTTCACCCCTCCACTTT.

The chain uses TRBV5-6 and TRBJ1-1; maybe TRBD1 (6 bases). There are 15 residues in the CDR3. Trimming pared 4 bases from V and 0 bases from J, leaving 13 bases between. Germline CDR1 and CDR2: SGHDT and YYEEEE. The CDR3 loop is CASSASGDLNTEAFF. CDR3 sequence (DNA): TGTGCCAGCAGCGCGTCAGGGGACTTGAACACTGAAGCTTTCTTT. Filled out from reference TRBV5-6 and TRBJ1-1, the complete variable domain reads DAGVTQSPTHLIKTRGQQVTLRCSPKSGHDTVSWYQQALGQGPQFIFQYYEEEERQRGNFPDRFSGHQFPNYSSELNVNALLLGDSALYLCASSASGDLNTEAFFGQGTRLTVV.

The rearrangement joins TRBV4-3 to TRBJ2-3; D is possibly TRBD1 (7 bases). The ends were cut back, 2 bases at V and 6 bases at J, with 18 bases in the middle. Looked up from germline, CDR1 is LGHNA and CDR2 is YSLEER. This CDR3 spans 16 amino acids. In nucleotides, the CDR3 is TGCGCCAGCAGCCAAAACTCAGGGGGGCCTATTGATACGCAGTATTTT. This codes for CASSQNSGGPIDTQYF.

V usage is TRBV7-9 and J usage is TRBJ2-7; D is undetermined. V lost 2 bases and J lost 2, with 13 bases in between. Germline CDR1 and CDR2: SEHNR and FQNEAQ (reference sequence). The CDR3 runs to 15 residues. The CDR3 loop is CASSLSSPVAYEQYF. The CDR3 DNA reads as TGTGCCAGCAGCTTAAGTTCTCCAGTGGCCTACGAGCAGTACTTC.

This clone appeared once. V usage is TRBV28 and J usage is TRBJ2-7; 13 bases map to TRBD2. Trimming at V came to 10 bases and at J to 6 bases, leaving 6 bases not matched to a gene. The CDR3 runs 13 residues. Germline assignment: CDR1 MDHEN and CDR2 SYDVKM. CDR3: CAIGLAGEVEQYF. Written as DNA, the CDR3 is TGTGCCATCGGACTAGCGGGAGAGGTCGAGCAGTACTTC. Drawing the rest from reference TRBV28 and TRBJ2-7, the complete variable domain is DVKVTQSSRYLVKRTGEKVFLECVQDMDHENMFWYRQDPGLGLRLIYFSYDVKMKEKGDIPEGYSVSREKKERFSLILESASTNQTSMYLCAIGLAGEVEQYFGPGTRLTVT.

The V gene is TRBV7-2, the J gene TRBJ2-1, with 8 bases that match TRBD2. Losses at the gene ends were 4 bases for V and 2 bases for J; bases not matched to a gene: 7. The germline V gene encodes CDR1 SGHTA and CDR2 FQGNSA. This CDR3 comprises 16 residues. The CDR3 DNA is TGTGCCAGCAGCTCGTTCGGGAGGGTACCCTACAATGAGCAGTTCTTC. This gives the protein CASSSFGRVPYNEQFF.

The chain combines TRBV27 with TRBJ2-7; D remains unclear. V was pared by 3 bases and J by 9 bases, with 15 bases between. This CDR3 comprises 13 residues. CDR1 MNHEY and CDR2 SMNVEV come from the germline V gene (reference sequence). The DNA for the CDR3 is TGTGCCAGCAGTTTCGTTAACTCGTTGAGGCAGTACTTC. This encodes CASSFVNSLRQYF.

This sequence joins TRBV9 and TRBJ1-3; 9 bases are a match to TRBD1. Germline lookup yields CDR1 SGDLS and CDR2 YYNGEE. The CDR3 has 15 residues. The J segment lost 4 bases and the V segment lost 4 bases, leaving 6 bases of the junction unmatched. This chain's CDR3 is CASSPGQGRGNTIYF. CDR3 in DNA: TGTGCCAGCAGCCCGGGACAGGGTCGCGGAAACACCATATATTTT.

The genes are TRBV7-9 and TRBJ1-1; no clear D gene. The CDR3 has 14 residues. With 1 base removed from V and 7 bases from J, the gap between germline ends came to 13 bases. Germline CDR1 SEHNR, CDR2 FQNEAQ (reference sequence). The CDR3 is CASSLVQPAYEAFF. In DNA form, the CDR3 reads TGTGCCAGCAGCTTAGTCCAGCCCGCCTATGAAGCTTTCTTT.

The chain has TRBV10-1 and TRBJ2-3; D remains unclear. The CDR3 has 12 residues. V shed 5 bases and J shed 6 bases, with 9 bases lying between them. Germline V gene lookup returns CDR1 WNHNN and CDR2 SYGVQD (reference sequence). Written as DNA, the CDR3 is TGCGCCAGCAGTCTTTCAGGCGATACGCAGTATTTT. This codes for CASSLSGDTQYF.

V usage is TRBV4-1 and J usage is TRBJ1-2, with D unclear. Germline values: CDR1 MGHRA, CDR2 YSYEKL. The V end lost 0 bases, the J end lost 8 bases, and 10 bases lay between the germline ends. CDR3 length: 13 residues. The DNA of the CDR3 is TGCGCCAGCAGCCAAGACCGACTGAAAGGCTACACCTTC. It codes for CASSQDRLKGYTF.

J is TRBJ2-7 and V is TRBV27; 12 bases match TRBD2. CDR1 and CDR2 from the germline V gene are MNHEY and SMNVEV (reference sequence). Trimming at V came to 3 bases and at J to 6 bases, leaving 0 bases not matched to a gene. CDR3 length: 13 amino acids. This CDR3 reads CASSLTSGSEQYF. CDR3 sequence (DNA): TGTGCCAGCAGTTTGACTAGCGGGAGCGAGCAGTACTTC.

For the CDR3, the DNA is TGTGCCAGCAGAGGACTAGCTGACGAGACCCAGTACTTC. It yields the protein CASRGLADETQYF. The chain links TRBV28 to TRBJ2-5, with 8 nucleotides matching TRBD2. Germline V gene data show CDR1 as MDHEN and CDR2 as SYDVKM. V lost 6 bases to trimming and J lost 5 bases; unmatched junction nucleotides: 5. The CDR3 is 13 residues long.

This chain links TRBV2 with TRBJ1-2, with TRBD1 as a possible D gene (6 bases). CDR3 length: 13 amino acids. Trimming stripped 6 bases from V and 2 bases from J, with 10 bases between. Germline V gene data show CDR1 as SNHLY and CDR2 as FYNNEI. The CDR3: CASSGTKNYGYTF. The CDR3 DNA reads TGTGCCAGCAGCGGGACAAAAAACTATGGCTACACCTTC.

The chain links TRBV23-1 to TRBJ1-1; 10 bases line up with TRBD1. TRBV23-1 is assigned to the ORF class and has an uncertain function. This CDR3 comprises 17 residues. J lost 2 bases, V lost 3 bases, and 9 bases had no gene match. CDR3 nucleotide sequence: TGCGCCAGCAGTCATCCGGGACAGGGGCACTCAAACACTGAAGCTTTCTTT. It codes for CASSHPGQGHSNTEAFF.

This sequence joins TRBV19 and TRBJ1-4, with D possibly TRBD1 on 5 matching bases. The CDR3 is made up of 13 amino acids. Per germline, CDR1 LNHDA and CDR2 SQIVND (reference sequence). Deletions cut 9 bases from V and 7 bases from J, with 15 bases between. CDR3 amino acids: CASGAGKGEKLFF. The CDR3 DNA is TGTGCCAGCGGGGCCGGGAAGGGTGAAAAACTGTTTTTT.

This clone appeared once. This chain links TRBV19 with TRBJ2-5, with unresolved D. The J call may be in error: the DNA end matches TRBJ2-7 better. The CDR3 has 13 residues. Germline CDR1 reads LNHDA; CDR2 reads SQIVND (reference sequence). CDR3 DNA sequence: TGTGCCAGTAGTTGGTCGAGCTCCTACGAGCAGTACTTC. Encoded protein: CASSWSSSYEQYF.

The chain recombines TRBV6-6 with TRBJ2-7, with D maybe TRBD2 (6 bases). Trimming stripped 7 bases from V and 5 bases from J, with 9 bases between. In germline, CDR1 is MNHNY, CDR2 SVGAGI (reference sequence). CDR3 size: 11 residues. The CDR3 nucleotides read TGTGCCAGCACGGCGGGAAACGAGCAGTACTTC. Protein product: CASTAGNEQYF.